This T cell receptor (beta chain) is drawn from a study of vaccination and CD4 T cells after COVID-19. Overall study context: Comprising six males and four females, the convalescent participants counted two Hispanic individuals among them.

This clonotype was counted a few times. Its target is unknown. As to time point: late sampling 161 to 241 days after vaccination in three convalescent patients. Sample treatment: roughly 10-day PBMC culture with coronavirus spike peptide pools or control peptides (ViraFEST assay). ViraFEST relied on peptide pools to expand antigen-specific T cells; the TCRs were sequenced afterward. The Oncomine TCR Beta short-read assay was what sequenced the DNA obtained from cultured CD4+ T cells. Investigators isolated genomic DNA from cultured CD4+ T cells. TCRdb re-analysed the PCR reads in MiXCR, keeping a single row per CDR3 protein. This repertoire shows around 26,000 distinct CDR3 sequences, around two fifths found once; its top ten account for around 5%. Between the trimmed V and J ends, which lost 6 bases and 6 bases, there was a span of 11 bases. The CDR3 has 12 amino acids. Germline loops: CDR1 MNHNS, CDR2 SASEGT.

The sequence was collected from a human donor who had recovered from COVID-19. This rearrangement joins TRBV6-1 to TRBJ1-2, with D possibly matching TRBD1 (5 bases). The sample here was CD4+ T cells from blood, cultured in vitro, taken about 7 months after SARS-CoV-2 vaccination. The CDR3 loop is CASSVRGDGYTF. CDR3 nucleotide sequence: TGTGCCAGCAGCGTACGAGGGGATGGCTACACCTTC.